This T cell receptor beta chain was identified during a study of blood T cell repertoires in COVID-19. Overall study: Sites across the United States, Italy and Spain contributed samples from acute and convalescent COVID-19.

Measured with immunoSEQ multiplex PCR; TCRdb has only the in-frame clones, and not every one. Among 100,000 to 150,000 clones listed, 80% to 90% were seen once. The ends were cut back, 9 bases at V and 0 bases at J, with 19 bases in the middle. Germline V gene lookup returns CDR1 SGHRS and CDR2 YFSETQ. This CDR3 contains 15 residues. Residents of about two dozen US areas, aged about 18 to 95 years, made up the participants. Self-reported history from a screening survey and questionnaire set each donor's cohort. This chain links TRBV5-1 with TRBJ2-7; D perhaps matches TRBD2 (6 bases). Sequenced input: PBMCs or T cells enriched from blood (not recorded which). This receptor was obtained from a middle-aged man with acute COVID-19. The CDR3 nucleotides are TGCGCCACCTCCGAAACTGGAGGGGTCTCCTACGAGCAGTACTTC. The encoded protein is CATSETGGVSYEQYF.